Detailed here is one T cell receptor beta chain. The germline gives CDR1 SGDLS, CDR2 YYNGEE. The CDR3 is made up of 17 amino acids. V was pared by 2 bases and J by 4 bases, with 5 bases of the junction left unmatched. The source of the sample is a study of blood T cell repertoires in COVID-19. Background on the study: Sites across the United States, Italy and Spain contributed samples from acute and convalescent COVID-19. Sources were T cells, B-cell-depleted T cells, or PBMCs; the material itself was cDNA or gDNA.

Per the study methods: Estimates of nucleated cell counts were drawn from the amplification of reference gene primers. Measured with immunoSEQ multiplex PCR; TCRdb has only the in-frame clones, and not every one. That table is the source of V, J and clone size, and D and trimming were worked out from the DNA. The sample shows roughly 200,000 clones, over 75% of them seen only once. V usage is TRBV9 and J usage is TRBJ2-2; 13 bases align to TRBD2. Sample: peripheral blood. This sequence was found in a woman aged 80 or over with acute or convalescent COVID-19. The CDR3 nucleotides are TGTGCCAGCAGCGTTCGGACTAGCGGGAGTGGCACCGGGGAGCTGTTTTTT. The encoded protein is CASSVRTSGSGTGELFF.